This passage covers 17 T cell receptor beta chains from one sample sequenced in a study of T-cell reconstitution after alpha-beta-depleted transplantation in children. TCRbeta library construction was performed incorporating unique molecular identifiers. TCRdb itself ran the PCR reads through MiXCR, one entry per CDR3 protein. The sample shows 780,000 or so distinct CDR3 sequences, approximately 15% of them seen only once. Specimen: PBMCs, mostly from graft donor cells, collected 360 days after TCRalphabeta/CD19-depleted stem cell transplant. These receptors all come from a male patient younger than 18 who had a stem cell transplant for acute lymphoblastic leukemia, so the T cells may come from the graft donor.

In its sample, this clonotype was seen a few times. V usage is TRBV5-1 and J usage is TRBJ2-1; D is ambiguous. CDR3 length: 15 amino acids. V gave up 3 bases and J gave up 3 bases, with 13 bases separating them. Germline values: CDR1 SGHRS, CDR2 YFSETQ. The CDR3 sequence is CASSSRSSGYNEQFF. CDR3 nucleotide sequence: TGCGCCAGCAGCTCCCGCTCGTCCGGCTACAATGAGCAGTTCTTC.

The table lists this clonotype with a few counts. The CDR3 coding sequence is TGCGCCAGCAGCCAAGGGGCCAGTTCCACCGGGGAGCTGTTTTTT. This sequence encodes CASSQGASSTGELFF. The gene calls are TRBV4-1 and TRBJ2-2; unclear D gene. CDR1 is MGHRA and CDR2 is YSYEKL in the germline V gene. CDR3 length equals 15 residues. V gave up 1 base and J gave up 4 bases, with 10 bases separating them.

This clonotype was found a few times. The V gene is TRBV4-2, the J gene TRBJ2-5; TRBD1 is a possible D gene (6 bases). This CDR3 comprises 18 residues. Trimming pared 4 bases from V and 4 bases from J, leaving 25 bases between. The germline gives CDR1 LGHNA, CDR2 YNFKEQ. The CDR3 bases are TGTGCCAGCAGCCCCCAGGATATTCCGGGACAAAAGAGAGAGACCCAGTACTTC. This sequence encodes CASSPQDIPGQKRETQYF.

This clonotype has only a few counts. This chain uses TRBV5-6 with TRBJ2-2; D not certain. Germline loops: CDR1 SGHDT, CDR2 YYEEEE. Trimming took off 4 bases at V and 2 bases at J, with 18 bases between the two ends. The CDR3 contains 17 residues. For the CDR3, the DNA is TGTGCCAGCAGCCCCGGGCCGGGCTATTTTAACACCGGGGAGCTGTTTTTT. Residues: CASSPGPGYFNTGELFF.

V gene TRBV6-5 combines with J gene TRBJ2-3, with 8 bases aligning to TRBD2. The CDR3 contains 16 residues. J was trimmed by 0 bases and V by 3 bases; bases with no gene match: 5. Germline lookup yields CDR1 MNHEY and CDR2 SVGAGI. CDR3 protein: CASSYGSGRSTDTQYF. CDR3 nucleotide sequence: TGTGCCAGCAGTTATGGAAGCGGGAGAAGCACAGATACGCAGTATTTT.

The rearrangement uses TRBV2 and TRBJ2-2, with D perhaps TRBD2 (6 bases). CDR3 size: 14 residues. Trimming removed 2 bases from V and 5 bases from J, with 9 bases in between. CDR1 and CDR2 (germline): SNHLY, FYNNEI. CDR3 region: CASSERDSTGELFF. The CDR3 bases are TGTGCCAGCAGTGAAAGGGACTCAACCGGGGAGCTGTTTTTT.

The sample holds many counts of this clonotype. CDR3 sequence: CASSVDENYGYTF. The CDR3 nucleotides are TGTGCCAGCAGCGTAGACGAGAACTATGGCTACACCTTC. The V call is TRBV9, the J call TRBJ1-2; D gene unclear. Germline CDR1 SGDLS, CDR2 YYNGEE. Trimming took off 0 bases at V and 2 bases at J, with 5 bases between the two ends. CDR3 length: 13 residues. Full variable domain (remainder filled in from reference TRBV9 and TRBJ1-2): DSGVTQTPKHLITATGQRVTLRCSPRSGDLSVYWYQQSLDQGLQFLIQYYNGEERAKGNILERFSAQQFPDLHSELNLSSLELGDSALYFCASSVDENYGYTFGSGTRLTVV.

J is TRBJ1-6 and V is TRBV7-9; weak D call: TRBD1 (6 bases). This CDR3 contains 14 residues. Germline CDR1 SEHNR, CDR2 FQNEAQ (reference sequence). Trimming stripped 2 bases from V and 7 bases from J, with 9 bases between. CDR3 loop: CASSLRGTNSPLHF. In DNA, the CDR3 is TGTGCCAGCAGCTTAAGGGGGACCAATTCACCCCTCCACTTT.

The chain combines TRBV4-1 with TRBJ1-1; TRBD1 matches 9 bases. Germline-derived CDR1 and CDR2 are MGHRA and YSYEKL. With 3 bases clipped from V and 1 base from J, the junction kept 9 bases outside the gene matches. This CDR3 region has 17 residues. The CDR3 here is CASSHRSGQGTNTEAFF. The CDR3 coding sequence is TGCGCCAGCAGCCACCGAAGCGGACAGGGGACGAACACTGAAGCTTTCTTT.

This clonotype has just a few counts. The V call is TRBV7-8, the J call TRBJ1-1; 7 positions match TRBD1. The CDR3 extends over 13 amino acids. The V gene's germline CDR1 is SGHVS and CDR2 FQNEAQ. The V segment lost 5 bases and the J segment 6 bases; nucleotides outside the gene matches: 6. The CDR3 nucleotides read TGTGCCAGCAGCGATCGGACAGGACCTGAAGCTTTCTTT. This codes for CASSDRTGPEAFF. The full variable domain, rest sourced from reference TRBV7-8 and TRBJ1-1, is GAGVSQSPRYKVAKRGQDVALRCDPISGHVSLFWYQQALGQGPEFLTYFQNEAQLDKSGLPSDRFFAERPEGSVSTLKIQRTQQEDSAVYLCASSDRTGPEAFFGQGTRLTVV.

CDR3 coding DNA: TGTGCCACCAGCAGAGATGGCGGTAGGGCTTCAGATACGCAGTATTTT. Its protein is CATSRDGGRASDTQYF. This chain joins TRBV15 and TRBJ2-3; D uncertain. Trimming removed 0 bases from V and 4 bases from J, with 14 bases in between. The CDR3 has 16 residues. The germline V gene encodes CDR1 LNHNV and CDR2 YYDKDF (reference sequence).

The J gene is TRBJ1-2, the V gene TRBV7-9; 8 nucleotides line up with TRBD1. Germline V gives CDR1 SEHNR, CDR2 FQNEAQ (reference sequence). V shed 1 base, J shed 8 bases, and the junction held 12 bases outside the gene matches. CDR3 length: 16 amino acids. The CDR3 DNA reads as TGTGCCAGCAGCTTAGGGGGGACAGGCTCGTATGAGGGCTACACCTTC. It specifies CASSLGGTGSYEGYTF.

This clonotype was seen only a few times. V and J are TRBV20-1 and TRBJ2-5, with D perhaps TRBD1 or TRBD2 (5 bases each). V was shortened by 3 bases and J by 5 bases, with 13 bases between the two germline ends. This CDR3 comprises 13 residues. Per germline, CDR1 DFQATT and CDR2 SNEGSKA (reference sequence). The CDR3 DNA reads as TGCAGTGCTAGGGACGGGGCGGTGGAGACCCAGTACTTC. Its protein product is CSARDGAVETQYF.

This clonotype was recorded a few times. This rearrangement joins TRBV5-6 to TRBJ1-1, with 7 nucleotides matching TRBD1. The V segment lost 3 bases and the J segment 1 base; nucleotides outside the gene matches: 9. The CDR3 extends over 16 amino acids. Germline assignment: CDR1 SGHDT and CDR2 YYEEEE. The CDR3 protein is CASSSLSDRKNTEAFF. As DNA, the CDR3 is TGTGCCAGCAGCTCCTTGTCGGACAGGAAGAACACTGAAGCTTTCTTT.

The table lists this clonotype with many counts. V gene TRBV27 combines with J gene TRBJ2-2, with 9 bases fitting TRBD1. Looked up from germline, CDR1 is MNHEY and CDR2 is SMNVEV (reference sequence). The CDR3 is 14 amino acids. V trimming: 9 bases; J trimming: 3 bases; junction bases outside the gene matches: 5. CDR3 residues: CASTGGAYTGELFF. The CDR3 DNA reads TGTGCCAGTACAGGGGGCGCTTACACCGGGGAGCTGTTTTTT.

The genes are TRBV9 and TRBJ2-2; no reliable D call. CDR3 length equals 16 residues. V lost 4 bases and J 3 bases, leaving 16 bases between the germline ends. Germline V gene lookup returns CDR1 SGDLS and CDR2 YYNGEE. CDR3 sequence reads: CASSSTVFGYTGELFF. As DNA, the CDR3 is TGTGCCAGCAGCTCAACTGTTTTCGGCTACACCGGGGAGCTGTTTTTT.

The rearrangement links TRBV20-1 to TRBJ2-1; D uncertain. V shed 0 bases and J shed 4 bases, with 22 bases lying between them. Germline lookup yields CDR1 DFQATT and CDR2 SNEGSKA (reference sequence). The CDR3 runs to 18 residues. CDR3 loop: CSARDSVVVAVGYNEQFF. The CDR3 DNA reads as TGCAGTGCTAGAGATTCGGTGGTAGTAGCTGTAGGGTACAATGAGCAGTTCTTC.